This T cell receptor (beta chain) is drawn from a study of tumor and adjacent non-tumor tissue in lung cancer. Study context: Histology: about twelve adenocarcinoma, a couple of squamous cell carcinoma, 1 small cell lung cancer.

Study observations and caveats: TCR diversity was significantly greater in tumor than normal lung tissue.

Three rounds of nested PCR, following a modified ARM-PCR protocol, produced the TCRbeta library. TCRdb re-called the multiplex PCR reads through MiXCR, storing one row per CDR3 protein. The sample lists 100,000 to 150,000 distinct CDR3 sequences; approximately 66% were seen once. The template was RNA from unsorted bulk tissue. Newly diagnosed lung cancer patients had thoracic surgery in China, August–late 2014, without prior chemotherapy. V dropped 1 base and J dropped 0 bases, with 18 bases sitting between them. Germline CDR1 is DFQATT and CDR2 is SNEGSKA (reference sequence). This CDR3 has 17 residues. Points on this clonotype: Its antigen remains unidentified.

The source is a man aged 25 to 40 with non-small cell lung cancer. The sample taken for sequencing was lung tumor tissue. The rearrangement uses TRBV20-1 and TRBJ1-2, with TRBD1 as a possible D gene (5 bases). The CDR3 region has the DNA TGCAGTGCTAGAGTCGTGTCTGGACACGGAGCTAACTATGGCTACACCTTC. This encodes CSARVVSGHGANYGYTF.